This is a list of T cell receptor beta chains from one sample in a study of T cells in Graves' hyperthyroidism and ophthalmopathy. Each CDR3 protein is one row after TCRdb ran MiXCR on the multiplex PCR reads. The data hold some 370,000 distinct CDR3 sequences, with roughly 13% observed a single time. The specimen sequenced was blood. The receptors originated from a man in his fifties or sixties with Graves' ophthalmopathy. The CDR3 runs from the conserved cysteine through the conserved F or W. Each record gives: V gene, D gene, clone size, J gene, CDR3 protein, CDR3 DNA. D genes are given only for firm matches. The size of a clone is reported for some rows only, either as once, few or many, or as a class for expanded clones.

TRBV5-1	.	few	TRBJ2-3	CASSYLRGSGTDTQYF	TGCGCCAGCAGCTACCTCAGGGGTTCTGGGACAGATACGCAGTATTTT
TRBV4-2	TRBD1	.	TRBJ1-6	CASSRADRGSKALHF	TGTGCCAGCAGCCGGGCGGACAGGGGGAGTAAGGCCCTCCACTTT
TRBV20-1	TRBD2	few	TRBJ2-6	CSAIGLAGVSGANVLTF	TGCAGTGCTATCGGACTAGCGGGAGTCTCTGGGGCCAACGTCCTGACTTTC
TRBV6-1	TRBD2	many	TRBJ2-7	CAASGGDYYEQYF	TGTGCCGCTAGCGGGGGTGATTACTACGAGCAGTACTTC
TRBV20-1	TRBD2	.	TRBJ2-7	CSAPFPTGVSGGYVQYF	TGCAGTGCTCCCTTCCCCACTGGGGTGTCGGGGGGGTACGTGCAGTACTTC
TRBV15	.	.	TRBJ1-5	CATSRDRDGNQPQHF	TGTGCCACCAGCAGAGACAGGGATGGCAATCAGCCCCAGCATTTT
TRBV18	.	many	TRBJ2-4	CASSPYVRASKNIQYF	TGTGCCAGCTCACCATACGTTCGGGCTTCCAAAAACATTCAGTACTTC
TRBV2	TRBD2	many	TRBJ2-7	CASTTSGSSYEQYF	TGTGCCAGCACGACTAGCGGGAGTTCCTACGAGCAGTACTTC
TRBV20-1	TRBD2	many	TRBJ2-5	CSARGLAGVLETQYF	TGCAGTGCTAGGGGACTAGCGGGAGTGCTAGAGACCCAGTACTTC
TRBV7-2	TRBD2	.	TRBJ2-1	CASSLRTSGRGNEQFF	TGTGCCAGCAGCCTTCGGACTAGCGGGAGGGGGAATGAGCAGTTCTTC
TRBV7-9	.	.	TRBJ2-7	CASSLRIVRRGRQASYEQYF	TGTGCCAGCAGCTTACGTATCGTAAGGAGAGGGAGACAGGCATCTTACGAGCAGTACTTC
TRBV24-1	TRBD1	few	TRBJ2-2	CATSDRGHTGELFF	TGTGCCACCAGTGATAGGGGGCACACCGGGGAGCTGTTTTTT
TRBV19	.	.	TRBJ2-2	CASRMAGELFF	TGTGCCAGTAGGATGGCCGGGGAGCTGTTTTTT
TRBV20-1	TRBD2	many	TRBJ2-5	CSARDEAGGETQYF	TGCAGTGCTAGAGATGAGGCGGGAGGGGAGACCCAGTACTTC
TRBV6-1	.	many	TRBJ2-7	CASSESGRTYEQYF	TGTGCCAGCAGTGAAAGTGGCAGGACCTACGAGCAGTACTTC
TRBV30	.	.	TRBJ2-3	CAWRDWGADTQYF	TGTGCCTGGAGGGACTGGGGAGCAGATACGCAGTATTTT
TRBV30	TRBD2	many	TRBJ2-7	CAWSVKAGGPVEQYF	TGTGCCTGGAGTGTAAAGGCGGGAGGGCCAGTGGAGCAGTACTTC
TRBV3-1	.	many	TRBJ1-4	CASSQGAINEKLFF	TGTGCCAGCAGCCAAGGGGCCATTAATGAAAAACTGTTTTTT
TRBV5-1	TRBD1	many	TRBJ1-1	CASSFRTGAGTEAFF	TGCGCCAGCAGCTTTAGGACAGGGGCGGGGACTGAAGCTTTCTTT
TRBV29-1	.	.	TRBJ1-1	CSVSSANTEAFF	TGCAGCGTTTCGTCAGCCAACACTGAAGCTTTCTTT
TRBV20-1	TRBD2	many	TRBJ2-7	CSARVGPATGGELAGPSYEQYF	TGCAGTGCTAGAGTAGGCCCGGCAACTGGAGGGGAACTAGCGGGTCCCTCCTACGAGCAGTACTTC
TRBV27	.	few	TRBJ1-1	CASSLRGGVNTEAFF	TGTGCCAGCAGTTTAAGAGGGGGGGTGAACACTGAAGCTTTCTTT
TRBV3-1	.	many	TRBJ1-2	CASSQELRTYGYTF	TGTGCCAGCAGCCAAGAATTACGAACCTATGGCTACACCTTC
TRBV28	TRBD1	few	TRBJ2-7	CATKEGAGEQYF	TGTGCCACTAAAGAGGGGGCAGGGGAGCAGTACTTC
TRBV20-1	.	few	TRBJ1-1	CSARFTGRNTEAFF	TGCAGTGCTAGGTTCACAGGGCGTAACACTGAAGCTTTCTTT